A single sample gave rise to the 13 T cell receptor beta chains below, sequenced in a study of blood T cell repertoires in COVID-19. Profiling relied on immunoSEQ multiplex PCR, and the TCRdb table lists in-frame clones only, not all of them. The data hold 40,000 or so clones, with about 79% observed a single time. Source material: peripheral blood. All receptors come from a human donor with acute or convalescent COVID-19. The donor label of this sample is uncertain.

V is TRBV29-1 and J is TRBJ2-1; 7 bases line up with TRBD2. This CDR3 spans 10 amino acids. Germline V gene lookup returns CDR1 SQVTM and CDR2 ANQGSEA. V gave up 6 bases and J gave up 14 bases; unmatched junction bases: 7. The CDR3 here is CSVIPGREFF. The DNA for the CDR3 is TGCAGCGTGATACCGGGGAGGGAGTTCTTC.

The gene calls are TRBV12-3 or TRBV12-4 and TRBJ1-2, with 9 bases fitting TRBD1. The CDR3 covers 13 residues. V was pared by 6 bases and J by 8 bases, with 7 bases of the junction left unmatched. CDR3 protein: CASRQQGARGYTF. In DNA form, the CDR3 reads TGTGCCAGCAGACAACAGGGGGCCCGGGGCTACACCTTC.

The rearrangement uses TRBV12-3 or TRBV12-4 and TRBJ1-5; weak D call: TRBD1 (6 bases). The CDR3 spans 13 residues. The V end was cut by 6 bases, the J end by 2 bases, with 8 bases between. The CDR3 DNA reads TGTGCCAGCAGCTACAGGGGCAATCAGCCCCAGCATTTT. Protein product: CASSYRGNQPQHF.

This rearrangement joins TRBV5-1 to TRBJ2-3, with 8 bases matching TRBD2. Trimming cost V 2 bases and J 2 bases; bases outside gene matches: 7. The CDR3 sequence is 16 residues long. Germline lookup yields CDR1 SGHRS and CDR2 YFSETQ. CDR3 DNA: TGCGCCAGCAGCTTAGGGACTAGGGGTGACACAGATACGCAGTATTTT. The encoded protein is CASSLGTRGDTDTQYF.

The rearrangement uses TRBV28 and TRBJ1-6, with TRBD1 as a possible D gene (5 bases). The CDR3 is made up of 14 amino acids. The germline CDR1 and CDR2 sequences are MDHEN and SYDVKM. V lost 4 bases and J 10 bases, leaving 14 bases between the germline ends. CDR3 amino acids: CASSSGRGGSPLHF. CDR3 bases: TGTGCCAGCAGTTCCGGGAGGGGAGGCTCACCCCTCCACTTT.

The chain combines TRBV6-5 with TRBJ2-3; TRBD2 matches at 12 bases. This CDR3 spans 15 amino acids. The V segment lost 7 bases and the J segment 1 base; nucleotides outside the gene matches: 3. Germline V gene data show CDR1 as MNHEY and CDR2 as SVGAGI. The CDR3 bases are TGTGCCAGCACCAGACTAGCGGGAGGCACAGATACGCAGTATTTT. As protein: CASTRLAGGTDTQYF.

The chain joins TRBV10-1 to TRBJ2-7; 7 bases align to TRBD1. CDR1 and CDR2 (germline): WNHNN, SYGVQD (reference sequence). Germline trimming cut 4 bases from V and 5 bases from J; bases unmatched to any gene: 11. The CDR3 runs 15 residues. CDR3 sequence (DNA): TGCGCCAGCAGTGGACAGGGAATTAAAAGGAACGAGCAGTACTTC. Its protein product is CASSGQGIKRNEQYF.

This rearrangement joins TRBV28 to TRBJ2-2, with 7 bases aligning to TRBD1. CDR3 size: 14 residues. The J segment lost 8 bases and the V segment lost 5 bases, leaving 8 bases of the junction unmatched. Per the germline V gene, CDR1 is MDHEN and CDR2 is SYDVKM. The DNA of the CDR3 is TGTGCCAGCAGTCTACACAGGGGCATAGGGGAGCTGTTTTTT. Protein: CASSLHRGIGELFF.

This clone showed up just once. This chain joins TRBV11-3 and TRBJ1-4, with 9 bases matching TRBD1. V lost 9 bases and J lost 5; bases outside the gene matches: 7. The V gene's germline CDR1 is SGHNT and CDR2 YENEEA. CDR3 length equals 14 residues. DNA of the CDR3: TGTGCCAGTGAACCGGGACAGGGAAATGAAAAACTGTTTTTT. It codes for CASEPGQGNEKLFF.

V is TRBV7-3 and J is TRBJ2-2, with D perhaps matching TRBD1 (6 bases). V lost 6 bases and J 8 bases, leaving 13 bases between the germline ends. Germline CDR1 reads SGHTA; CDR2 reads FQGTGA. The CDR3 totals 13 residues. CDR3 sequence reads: CASSPGERGELFF. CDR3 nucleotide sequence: TGTGCCAGCAGTCCAGGGGAACGGGGGGAGCTGTTTTTT. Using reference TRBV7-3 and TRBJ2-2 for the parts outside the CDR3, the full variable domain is GAGVSQTPSNKVTEKGKYVELRCDPISGHTALYWYRQSLGQGPEFLIYFQGTGAADDSGLPNDRFFAVRPEGSVSTLKIQRTERGDSAVYLCASSPGERGELFFGEGSRLTVL.

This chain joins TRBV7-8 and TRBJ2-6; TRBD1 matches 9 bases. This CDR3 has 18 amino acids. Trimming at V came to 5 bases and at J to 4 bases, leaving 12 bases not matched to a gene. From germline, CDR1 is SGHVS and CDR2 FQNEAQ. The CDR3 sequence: CASSRGPQGAPGANVLTF. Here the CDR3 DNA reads TGTGCCAGCAGCCGAGGGCCACAGGGGGCGCCCGGGGCCAACGTCCTGACTTTC.

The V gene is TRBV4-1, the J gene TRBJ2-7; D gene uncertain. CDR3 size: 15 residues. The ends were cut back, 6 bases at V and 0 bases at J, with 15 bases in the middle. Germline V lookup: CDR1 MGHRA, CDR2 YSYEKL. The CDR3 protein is CASRPLPSGSYEQYF. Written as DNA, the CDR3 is TGCGCCAGCAGGCCCCTACCCTCTGGCTCCTACGAGCAGTACTTC.

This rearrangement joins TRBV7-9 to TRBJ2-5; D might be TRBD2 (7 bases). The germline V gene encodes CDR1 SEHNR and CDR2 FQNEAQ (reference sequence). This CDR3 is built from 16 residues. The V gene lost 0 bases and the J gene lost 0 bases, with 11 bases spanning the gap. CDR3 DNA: TGTGCCAGCAGCTTAGCGGCGGGGGCAGACCAAGAGACCCAGTACTTC. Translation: CASSLAAGADQETQYF.